Here is one T cell receptor (beta chain) with its context. Sequencing was performed with immunoSEQ multiplex PCR; in TCRdb, only in-frame clones are kept and a portion is missing. The sample includes tens of thousands of clones, about 95% of them seen just once. These data belong to a study of T cell clonotyping in hematopoietic cell transplantation. Time point denoted: recipient sample about 28 days before transplant, after cytoreduction. V lost 3 bases and J 4 bases, leaving 12 bases between the germline ends. The length of the CDR3 is 14 residues. Germline loops: CDR1 LNHDA, CDR2 SQIVND (reference sequence).

This TCR was recovered from a woman between 50 and 59 years old with acute myeloid leukemia. Some clones in this sample may be carry-over from other donors' samples. Sequencing was performed on peripheral blood mononuclear cells, taken before stem cell transplant. The V call is TRBV19, the J call TRBJ1-2; D is unresolved. The CDR3 sequence: CASSIDTSSYGYTF. The DNA of the CDR3 is TGTGCCAGTAGTATCGATACTTCCTCCTATGGCTACACCTTC.